The 22 T cell receptor beta chains listed next were all sequenced from one sample in a study of beta chain features in type 1 diabetes (dated by TCRdb to the late 2010s). What the study reported, not specific to this receptor: A moderate but significant shortening of TCRB CDR3 length was observed in type 1 diabetes patients in all four CD4+ subsets.

Libraries were prepared through the immunoSEQ multiplex PCR assay. The entire isolated RNA was reverse transcribed using the High Capacity cDNA Reverse Transcription Kit, and thus expressed TCRB transcripts were sequenced. The immuneACCESS repertoire file appears here via TCRdb, limited to in-frame rearrangements. These files lack a portion of the clones; in checked studies, under half of the deficit traces to unresolved V genes, and the cause of the others is not known. Present in this sample are about 400,000 clones, roughly an eighth of which were seen just once. About 0.01% of the sample comes from the top ten. For these receptors, no antigen is known. Source material: naive CD4+ T cells from blood. Taken with the paper, the label for cell subset or site translates to: true naive CD4+ T cells. These receptors originate from a woman aged 18-35 years with type 1 diabetes.

This clone was counted a few times. J is TRBJ1-5 and V is TRBV11-2; D is ambiguous. The CDR3 length is 15 residues. Between the trimmed V and J ends, which lost 5 bases and 0 bases, there was a span of 11 bases. From germline, CDR1 is SGHAT and CDR2 FQNNGV. The CDR3 DNA follows: TGTGCCAGCAGCCCTACCGCGTATAGCAATCAGCCCCAGCATTTT. Translation gives CASSPTAYSNQPQHF.

This clone came up a few times. The rearrangement joins TRBV9 to TRBJ2-5, with 11 bases fitting TRBD2. V gave up 0 bases and J gave up 3 bases; unmatched junction bases: 7. The CDR3 runs to 17 residues. Germline V gene lookup returns CDR1 SGDLS and CDR2 YYNGEE. The CDR3 DNA follows: TGTGCCAGCAGCGTAGATAGCCTAGCGGGGGGAAAAGAGACCCAGTACTTC. Amino acid sequence: CASSVDSLAGGKETQYF.

The chain employs TRBV6-5 and TRBJ2-1, with TRBD2 identical over 10 bases. This CDR3 is built from 15 residues. The V gene end was trimmed by 7 bases and the J gene end by 5 bases; junction bases not matched to a gene: 8. Germline V CDR1 and CDR2: MNHEY, SVGAGI. DNA for the CDR3: TGTGCCAGCAAGGATAGCGGGAGGCTAAACAATGAGCAGTTCTTC. It is translated as CASKDSGRLNNEQFF.

This clone was recorded only once. The gene calls are TRBV7-3 and TRBJ2-7; TRBD1 might be the D (7 bases). CDR1 is SGHTA and CDR2 is FQGTGA in the germline V gene. The CDR3 loop spans 18 amino acids. V lost 2 bases and J lost 4, with 24 bases in between. CDR3 nucleotide sequence: TGTGCCAGCAGCTTAGTCGGCCAGGGGGGACGGGGATCTTACGAGCAGTACTTC. It encodes CASSLVGQGGRGSYEQYF.

The genes are TRBV2 and TRBJ2-1; D is unresolved. The CDR3 runs 12 residues. Germline assignment: CDR1 SNHLY and CDR2 FYNNEI. V lost 3 bases and J lost 12, with 12 bases in between. CDR3 protein: CASSDLGSVQFF. The DNA for the CDR3 is TGTGCCAGCAGTGATCTAGGATCGGTGCAGTTCTTC.

This clone showed up just a few times. The chain combines TRBV7-9 with TRBJ2-1, with D unresolved. This CDR3 has 12 residues. The ends were cut back, 5 bases at V and 5 bases at J, with 7 bases in the middle. Germline assignment: CDR1 SEHNR and CDR2 FQNEAQ (reference sequence). As DNA, the CDR3 is TGTGCCAGCAGCCATTCTAACAATGAGCAGTTCTTC. It encodes CASSHSNNEQFF.

In its sample, this clone was seen a few times. This chain connects TRBV7-3 to TRBJ1-1; TRBD1 might be the D (5 bases). V lost 10 bases to trimming and J lost 1 base, with 13 bases between them. The germline CDR1 and CDR2 sequences are SGHTA and FQGTGA. The CDR3 loop spans 13 amino acids. The CDR3 DNA follows: TGTGCCAACAGAGGACATCCGAACACTGAAGCTTTCTTT. It specifies CANRGHPNTEAFF.

The table lists this clone with a few counts. The V call is TRBV29-1, the J call TRBJ1-1; 11 nucleotides align to TRBD1. The germline V gene encodes CDR1 SQVTM and CDR2 ANQGSEA. CDR3 length: 14 residues. Trimming at V came to 7 bases and at J to 5 bases, leaving 9 bases not matched to a gene. The CDR3 DNA reads as TGCAGCGGCGGGACAGGGGGAAGTTATACTGAAGCTTTCTTT. It yields the protein CSGGTGGSYTEAFF.

This CDR3 reads CASSSPRGGGGGYTF. The CDR3 region has the DNA TGTGCCAGCAGTTCCCCGCGGGGTGGGGGGGGCGGCTACACCTTC. This chain connects TRBV28 to TRBJ1-2, with D possibly matching TRBD1 (6 bases). CDR3 length: 15 residues. Between the trimmed V and J ends, which lost 4 bases and 8 bases, there was a span of 20 bases. Germline CDR1 is MDHEN and CDR2 is SYDVKM.

The rearrangement joins TRBV2 to TRBJ2-7, with D possibly being TRBD2 (6 bases). Trimming removed 7 bases from V and 6 bases from J, with 10 bases in between. The CDR3 is 11 residues long. Germline V gene sequence: CDR1 SNHLY, CDR2 FYNNEI. CDR3 in amino acids: CASNMEGEQYF. As DNA, the CDR3 is TGTGCCAGCAACATGGAGGGCGAGCAGTACTTC.

This clone appeared a few times. J is TRBJ2-1 and V is TRBV14; 11 positions agree with TRBD2. The J segment lost 2 bases and the V segment lost 4 bases, leaving 4 bases of the junction unmatched. The CDR3 loop spans 16 amino acids. CDR1 is SGHDN and CDR2 is FVKESK in the germline V gene. CDR3 coding DNA: TGTGCCAGCAGCCCGGCGGGACTAGCGGCCTACAATGAGCAGTTCTTC. This encodes CASSPAGLAAYNEQFF.

This clone was seen more than once but under ten times. The chain carries TRBV6-6 and TRBJ1-5; TRBD1 is a possible D gene (5 bases). From germline, CDR1 is MNHNY and CDR2 SVGAGI (reference sequence). V dropped 3 bases and J dropped 6 bases, with 15 bases sitting between them. The CDR3 totals 15 residues. CDR3 in DNA: TGTGCCAGCAGTTATTGGCAGGGTATCTCTCAGCCCCAGCATTTT. It is translated as CASSYWQGISQPQHF.

This clone showed up just a few times. This chain uses TRBV21-1 with TRBJ1-1; the table gives TRBD1 as D, unverified against the DNA. TRBV21-1 is annotated as a pseudogene. The length of the CDR3 is 17 residues. The CDR3 spells CASSKAGAGGGATEAFF. The CDR3 bases are TGTGCCAGCAGCAAAGCTGGGGCAGGGGGCGGCGCCACTGAAGCTTTCTTT.

This sequence joins TRBV18 and TRBJ2-1, with TRBD2 matching over 11 bases. This CDR3 contains 15 residues. The V segment lost 4 bases and the J segment 6 bases; nucleotides outside the gene matches: 5. Germline lookup yields CDR1 KGHSH and CDR2 LQKENI. In DNA form, the CDR3 reads TGTGCCAGCTCACAGGGACTAGCGGCCGTCAATGAGCAGTTCTTC. Translating it yields CASSQGLAAVNEQFF.

This clone was recorded a few times. This chain joins TRBV2 and TRBJ1-1, with D hard to call. V was cut by 7 bases and J by 11 bases, with 17 bases left in between. The CDR3 covers 12 residues. The germline V gene encodes CDR1 SNHLY and CDR2 FYNNEI. CDR3 sequence reads: CASIGGVGTAFF. The CDR3 bases are TGTGCCAGCATTGGCGGGGTAGGCACGGCTTTCTTT.

This clone was counted only a few times. The chain recombines TRBV19 with TRBJ1-1, with D possibly TRBD1 on 6 matching bases. The V gene's germline CDR1 is LNHDA and CDR2 SQIVND (reference sequence). The CDR3 loop spans 14 amino acids. Trimming took off 6 bases at V and 4 bases at J, with 15 bases between the two ends. The CDR3 nucleotides read TGTGCCAGTAGCACTGGACAGAACCCCACTGAAGCTTTCTTT. As protein: CASSTGQNPTEAFF.

This clone has just a few counts. The genes are TRBV7-9 and TRBJ1-4; D gene ambiguous. The germline gives CDR1 SEHNR, CDR2 FQNEAQ (reference sequence). Trimming took 0 bases from V and 3 from J, leaving 8 bases between them. The CDR3 consists of 15 residues. The DNA of the CDR3 is TGTGCCAGCAGCTTAGCGCTAACGGCTAATGAAAAACTGTTTTTT. This translates into CASSLALTANEKLFF.

This clone has just one count. The chain joins TRBV5-1 to TRBJ2-3; 8 bases are a match to TRBD2. The V segment lost 4 bases and the J segment 4 bases; nucleotides outside the gene matches: 8. The length of the CDR3 is 15 residues. The germline CDR1 and CDR2 sequences are SGHRS and YFSETQ. In DNA form, the CDR3 reads TGCGCCAGCAGCCCGGGACTAGTCTCCCCAGATACGCAGTATTTT. It is translated as CASSPGLVSPDTQYF. Full variable domain (remainder filled in from reference TRBV5-1 and TRBJ2-3): KAGVTQTPRYLIKTRGQQVTLSCSPISGHRSVSWYQQTPGQGLQFLFEYFSETQRNKGNFPGRFSGRQFSNSRSEMNVSTLELGDSALYLCASSPGLVSPDTQYFGPGTRLTVL.

This clone was detected only a few times. The V and J genes are TRBV19 and TRBJ1-1; D not certain. Germline V CDR1 and CDR2: LNHDA, SQIVND (reference sequence). CDR3 size: 13 residues. Trimming stripped 1 base from V and 3 bases from J, with 6 bases between. In DNA, the CDR3 is TGTGCCAGTAGTATAGGCCGGGACACTGAAGCTTTCTTT. It is translated as CASSIGRDTEAFF.

This clone was seen only a few times. The rearrangement joins TRBV9 to TRBJ2-7, with no clear D. V lost 4 bases, J lost 4 bases, and 12 bases lay in between. The CDR3 spans 13 residues. Per germline, CDR1 SGDLS and CDR2 YYNGEE. The CDR3 DNA is TGTGCCAGCAGCACCGGGTCCCAGTACGAGCAGTACTTC. Encoded protein: CASSTGSQYEQYF.

There are a few counts of this clone. The chain is built from TRBV15 and TRBJ2-3; maybe TRBD2 (6 bases). This CDR3 has 16 residues. CDR1 is LNHNV, CDR2 YYDKDF, per germline (reference sequence). Trimming removed 1 base at V and 4 bases at J, with 15 bases between. CDR3 region: CATSRGGGKTADTQYF. CDR3 nucleotides: TGTGCCACCAGCAGAGGAGGCGGGAAGACTGCAGATACGCAGTATTTT.

The chain is built from TRBV27 and TRBJ2-3, with TRBD2 matching 10 bases. This CDR3 is built from 17 residues. V lost 4 bases and J lost 6; bases outside the gene matches: 13. Germline CDR1 reads MNHEY; CDR2 reads SMNVEV (reference sequence). Here the CDR3 reads CASSWAGLAAPRDTQYF. The CDR3, as DNA: TGTGCCAGCAGTTGGGCAGGACTAGCGGCCCCCAGGGATACGCAGTATTTT.